These 19 T cell receptor beta chains share one sample of origin, sequenced in a study of shared clonotypes between healthy human individuals (dated by TCRdb to the early 2020s). The library was prepared using the immunoSEQ multiplex PCR assay. TCRdb stores this immuneACCESS table with in-frame sequences only. Part of the clones is absent; in the studies checked, under half of the shortfall reflects unresolved V genes, and no reason is known for the rest. Recorded for this sample are about 800,000 clones; 90% to 98% of them occurred a single time. The leading ten clones occupy less than 0.3% of the sample. CD8 naive samples were obtained by positive selection for CCR7 among CD45RO-negative cells, yielding a CD45RA+CCR7+ population from which TemRA cells were excluded. Sequenced sample: naive CD8+ T cells sorted from blood. Read against the paper, the sample's cell subset or site label means: CD45RA+CCR7+. The receptor set was obtained from a man younger than 40 in good health.

J is TRBJ2-3 and V is TRBV7-9; 13 bases line up with TRBD2. V dropped 5 bases and J dropped 9; count of bases not matched to a gene: 11. CDR3 length: 16 amino acids. CDR1 is SEHNR, CDR2 FQNEAQ, per germline (reference sequence). DNA for the CDR3: TGTGCCAGCAGCCCCCGACTAGCGGGAGGTTCTGAGACGCAGTATTTT. Protein sequence: CASSPRLAGGSETQYF.

The CDR3 protein is CASSSKTHTYEQYF. The CDR3 nucleotides are TGTGCCAGCAGCTCTAAGACCCATACCTACGAGCAGTACTTC. The chain uses TRBV7-8 and TRBJ2-7; D is unresolved. This CDR3 comprises 14 residues. The V end was cut by 4 bases, the J end by 2 bases, with 12 bases between. In germline, CDR1 is SGHVS, CDR2 FQNEAQ.

This chain joins TRBV19 and TRBJ2-2; D may match TRBD1 or TRBD2 (5 bases each). The germline V and J ends were trimmed by 5 bases and 0 bases, with 7 bases remaining between them. Looked up from germline, CDR1 is LNHDA and CDR2 is SQIVND (reference sequence). This CDR3 is built from 14 residues. This chain's CDR3 is CASSGGTNTGELFF. CDR3 coding DNA: TGTGCCAGTAGTGGGGGAACGAACACCGGGGAGCTGTTTTTT.

This clone was detected only once. The chain recombines TRBV7-2 with TRBJ2-1; 13 bases are a match to TRBD2. Trimming at V came to 5 bases and at J to 6 bases, leaving 7 bases not matched to a gene. There are 16 residues in the CDR3. Germline CDR1 and CDR2: SGHTA and FQGNSA. CDR3 in DNA: TGTGCCAGCAGCAACGTGGGACTAGCGGGATCCAATGAGCAGTTCTTC. Translation gives CASSNVGLAGSNEQFF.

This chain connects TRBV30 to TRBJ2-7; 12 bases align to TRBD2. This CDR3 is 18 amino acids long. V shed 3 bases, J shed 7 bases, and the junction held 19 bases outside the gene matches. The germline CDR1 and CDR2 sequences are GTSNPN and SVGIG (reference sequence). The CDR3 DNA reads TGTGCCTGGAGCCTGGGGCTAGCGGGAGGGCCATCCTTGGGAGAGCAGTACTTC. This sequence encodes CAWSLGLAGGPSLGEQYF.

The V and J genes are TRBV19 and TRBJ2-7, with 9 bases that match TRBD2. V shed 5 bases, J shed 3 bases, and the junction held 5 bases outside the gene matches. The CDR3 is made up of 14 amino acids. The germline gives CDR1 LNHDA, CDR2 SQIVND (reference sequence). The CDR3 spells CASSPSTSGYEQYF. The CDR3 DNA reads as TGTGCCAGTAGTCCCTCGACTAGCGGCTACGAGCAGTACTTC. Combining the CDR3 with reference TRBV19 and TRBJ2-7 gives the whole variable domain DGGITQSPKYLFRKEGQNVTLSCEQNLNHDAMYWYRQDPGQGLRLIYYSQIVNDFQKGDIAEGYSVSREKKESFPLTVTSAQKNPTAFYLCASSPSTSGYEQYFGPGTRLTVT.

This chain connects TRBV27 to TRBJ2-7, with 10 nucleotides matching TRBD2. The germline gives CDR1 MNHEY, CDR2 SMNVEV (reference sequence). The CDR3 runs 17 residues. V was clipped by 6 bases and J by 1 base; unmatched bases: 12. The CDR3 bases are TGTGCCAGCAGCCCGGGGACTAGCGCATATTTATCCTACGAGCAGTACTTC. Protein: CASSPGTSAYLSYEQYF.

In the case of this clone: The same CDR3 can be traced to other DNA sequences in this sample. The chain joins TRBV7-9 to TRBJ2-5; unclear D gene. The CDR3 loop spans 15 amino acids. The V end was cut by 1 base, the J end by 0 bases, with 9 bases between. Per germline, CDR1 SEHNR and CDR2 FQNEAQ (reference sequence). CDR3 DNA: TGTGCCAGCAGCTTAGTGGCAGACTACCAAGAGACCCAGTACTTC. This sequence encodes CASSLVADYQETQYF.

The gene calls are TRBV14 and TRBJ2-3; 11 nucleotides align to TRBD2. The CDR3 spans 18 residues. Germline loops: CDR1 SGHDN, CDR2 FVKESK. V shed 1 base and J 3 bases; nucleotides not matched to a gene: 9. CDR3 coding DNA: TGTGCCAGCAGCCAAGGATCCCTAGCGGGAGGACCAACAGATACGCAGTATTTT. This gives the protein CASSQGSLAGGPTDTQYF.

The chain joins TRBV5-4 to TRBJ1-3, with 8 bases identical to TRBD1. J was trimmed by 4 bases and V by 3 bases; bases with no gene match: 0. The CDR3 is 13 amino acids. Per germline, CDR1 SGHNT and CDR2 YYREEE (reference sequence). DNA of the CDR3: TGTGCCAGCAGCTGGACAGGGGGAAACACCATATATTTT. Translated: CASSWTGGNTIYF.

V and J are TRBV19 and TRBJ2-1; TRBD1 agrees at 9 bases. CDR1 and CDR2 (germline): LNHDA, SQIVND (reference sequence). J gave up 2 bases and V 4 bases, and 6 bases lay outside the gene matches. This CDR3 region has 16 residues. The CDR3: CASSTPGQGTYNEQFF. For the CDR3, the DNA is TGTGCCAGTAGTACCCCAGGACAGGGGACCTACAATGAGCAGTTCTTC.

The V gene is TRBV5-1, the J gene TRBJ1-1; no firm D call. There are 13 residues in the CDR3. Trimming cost V 0 bases and J 8 bases, with 11 bases left between them. Germline lookup yields CDR1 SGHRS and CDR2 YFSETQ. The CDR3 protein is CASSLASGSEAFF. The CDR3 DNA reads TGCGCCAGCAGCTTGGCTAGCGGATCCGAAGCTTTCTTT.

The chain is built from TRBV11-3 and TRBJ1-2; D is perhaps TRBD1 (5 bases). This CDR3 has 14 amino acids. Germline assignment: CDR1 SGHNT and CDR2 YENEEA. Trimming pared 3 bases from V and 7 bases from J, leaving 15 bases between. The CDR3, as DNA: TGTGCCAGCAGCTTTCAGGGTACGTTAGCTGGCTACACCTTC. It specifies CASSFQGTLAGYTF.

The rearrangement links TRBV6-5 to TRBJ2-7; 10 nucleotides match TRBD2. V shed 6 bases, J shed 3 bases, and the junction held 5 bases outside the gene matches. Per germline, CDR1 MNHEY and CDR2 SVGAGI. This CDR3 is 14 amino acids long. DNA of the CDR3: TGTGCCAGCAGCCCTTCTAGCGGGGGCTACGAGCAGTACTTC. As protein: CASSPSSGGYEQYF.

The genes are TRBV27 and TRBJ1-2; maybe TRBD1 (5 bases). Looked up from germline, CDR1 is MNHEY and CDR2 is SMNVEV (reference sequence). The germline V and J ends were trimmed by 5 bases and 4 bases, with 17 bases remaining between them. The CDR3 loop spans 15 amino acids. CDR3 loop: CASSISRVLGYGYTF. The CDR3 DNA sequence: TGTGCCAGCAGTATCTCCAGGGTGCTGGGCTATGGCTACACCTTC.

The rearrangement uses TRBV7-9 and TRBJ1-2; 9 nucleotides match TRBD1. The CDR3 length is 17 residues. Per the germline V gene, CDR1 is SEHNR and CDR2 is FQNEAQ (reference sequence). J gave up 4 bases and V 0 bases, and 9 bases lay outside the gene matches. The CDR3, as DNA: TGTGCCAGCAGCTTAGCGAGACCGGGACAGGGAAGCTATGGCTACACCTTC. It codes for CASSLARPGQGSYGYTF.

The chain recombines TRBV4-1 with TRBJ1-5; D may be TRBD1 (5 bases). This CDR3 contains 13 residues. Germline lookup yields CDR1 MGHRA and CDR2 YSYEKL. V was pared by 1 base and J by 8 bases, with 9 bases between. The CDR3 spells CASSQGQLEPQHF. CDR3 nucleotides: TGCGCCAGCAGCCAAGGACAGTTGGAGCCCCAGCATTTT.

This clone is a singleton in its sample. This chain uses TRBV6-1 with TRBJ2-5; 10 bases agree with TRBD2. After removal of 1 base from V and 1 base from J, the junction contained 9 bases not matched to a gene. The length of the CDR3 is 18 residues. Germline V gene data show CDR1 as MNHNS and CDR2 as SASEGT. CDR3 DNA sequence: TGTGCCAGCAGTGAAGGGGGACTAGCGTCCATCCTCCAAGAGACCCAGTACTTC. It codes for CASSEGGLASILQETQYF.

The J gene is TRBJ2-3, the V gene TRBV28; 8 bases align to TRBD1. The CDR3 has 15 amino acids. The germline V gene has CDR1 MDHEN and CDR2 SYDVKM. V trimming: 6 bases; J trimming: 0 bases; junction bases outside the gene matches: 5. The CDR3 loop reads CASSQGQASTDTQYF. The DNA for the CDR3 is TGTGCCAGCAGCCAGGGACAGGCTAGCACAGATACGCAGTATTTT.